This T cell receptor beta chain is drawn from a study of Ad26.COV2.S vaccination and SARS-CoV-2 variants. The treatment here: approximately 18 received Ad26.COV2.S at low or high dose, single or two shots; roughly five received placebo; per-sample allocation not given. Samples came from day 63 after the first vaccine or placebo injection. CDR3 length: 15 residues. Germline V lookup: CDR1 SNHLY, CDR2 FYNNEI. V shed 7 bases and J shed 2 bases, with 17 bases lying between them. Sequenced by immunoSEQ multiplex PCR; TCRdb stores in-frame clones only, minus some. This table holds roughly 700,000 clones, around 89% found once.

The chain combines TRBV2 with TRBJ1-2, with D perhaps TRBD1 (6 bases). Material: peripheral blood, obtained in a trial of Ad26.COV2.S vaccine versus placebo. The clonotype comes from a person aged 18-60 years who received the Ad26.COV2.S COVID-19 vaccine or a placebo. CDR3 in amino acids: CASTLPGHVNYGYTF. CDR3 coding DNA: TGTGCCAGCACTCTCCCGGGACACGTGAACTATGGCTACACCTTC.